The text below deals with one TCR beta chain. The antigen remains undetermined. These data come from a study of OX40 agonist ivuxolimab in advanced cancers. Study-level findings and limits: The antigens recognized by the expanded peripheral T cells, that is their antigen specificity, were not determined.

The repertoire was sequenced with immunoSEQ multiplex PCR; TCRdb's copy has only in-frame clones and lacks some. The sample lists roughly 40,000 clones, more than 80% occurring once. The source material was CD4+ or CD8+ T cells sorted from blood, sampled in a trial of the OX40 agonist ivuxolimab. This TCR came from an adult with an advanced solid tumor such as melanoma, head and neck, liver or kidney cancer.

The CDR3 here is CSVGAGDRAPMAQYF. DNA of the CDR3: TGCAGCGTTGGGGCCGGGGACAGGGCTCCAATGGCCCAGTACTTC. J is TRBJ2-5 and V is TRBV29-1, with 9 nucleotides matching TRBD1. The trim removed 4 bases at V and 9 bases at J, leaving 15 bases unmatched. CDR1 and CDR2 from the germline V gene are SQVTM and ANQGSEA. This CDR3 spans 15 amino acids.